The T cell receptor (beta chain) under discussion was sequenced for a study of T cell repertoires in cytomegalovirus infection. Study results and limitations: Accumulated public TCR beta family frequency recognized individuals carrying CMV together with the relevant HLA.

Per germline, CDR1 SEHNR and CDR2 FQNEAQ (reference sequence). V lost 0 bases to trimming and J lost 7 bases, with 6 bases between them. There are 12 residues in the CDR3. TCRdb reanalysed the reads using MiXCR and keeps one entry per CDR3 protein. The sample carries about 900,000 distinct CDR3 sequences, approximately 31% recorded once. To note about this clonotype: What it binds is not known.

The chain links TRBV7-9 to TRBJ1-2; D gene unclear. The source was cultured CD8+ T cells from PBMCs, collected from culture after CMV antigen stimulation. The clonotype was recovered from a human donor in good health (CMV status not recorded). Some clones in this sample may be carry-over from other donors' samples. The CDR3: CASSLASRGYTF. CDR3 bases: TGTGCCAGCAGCTTAGCGTCTCGTGGCTACACCTTC.